This T cell receptor beta chain is from a study of PD-1 blockade in classical Hodgkin lymphoma. Findings of the study overall: It was among complete responders that baseline diversity resembled that of newly diagnosed patients. Before treatment, TCR diversity in newly diagnosed patients was reportedly lower than in healthy donors.

Every patient was affected by relapse after autologous stem cell transplantation, while exposure to brentuximab vedotin was not uniform. Remarks on this clone: Antigen specificity is unknown.

Method: immunoSEQ multiplex PCR; TCRdb's copy keeps in-frame clones and lacks some. The data contain 55,000 to 60,000 clones, approximately 90% of them seen just once; the ten biggest clones take up more than 9%. Germline values: CDR1 GTSNPN, CDR2 SVGIG (reference sequence). The CDR3 has 16 residues. The V gene end was trimmed by 3 bases and the J gene end by 7 bases; junction bases not matched to a gene: 17. This clonotype was obtained from a human donor with classical Hodgkin lymphoma. The sample consisted of peripheral blood mononuclear cells (PBMCs), taken before the second cycle of nivolumab. The chain is built from TRBV30 and TRBJ1-1; 7 bases are shared with TRBD1. CDR3 in amino acids: CAWRGRGQPPPGEAFF. The CDR3 DNA reads as TGTGCCTGGAGGGGCAGGGGACAGCCGCCCCCAGGTGAAGCTTTCTTT. Complete variable domain (other parts from reference TRBV30 and TRBJ1-1): SQTIHQWPATLVQPVGSPLSLECTVEGTSNPNLYWYRQAAGRGLQLLFYSVGIGQISSEVPQNLSASRPQDRQFILSSKKLLLSDSGFYLCAWRGRGQPPPGEAFFGQGTRLTVV.